The 29 T cell receptor beta chains in this list originate from one sample, sequenced in a study of T cell responses to AZD1222 COVID-19 vaccine. Sequenced by immunoSEQ multiplex PCR; TCRdb stores in-frame clones only, minus some. This sample has more than 150,000 clones, with 85% to 95% found just once. The sample was peripheral blood, taken on day 0 of AZD1222 vaccination. Source of these receptors: an adult in good health.

The rearrangement uses TRBV7-3 and TRBJ2-1; D assignment may be TRBD1 or TRBD2 (5 bases each). Germline CDR1 reads SGHTA; CDR2 reads FQGTGA. The germline V and J ends were trimmed by 5 bases and 6 bases, with 8 bases remaining between them. This CDR3 comprises 12 residues. The CDR3 region is CASSPGGNEQFF. CDR3 bases: TGTGCCAGCAGCCCTGGGGGCAATGAGCAGTTCTTC. Based on the CDR3 plus reference TRBV7-3 and TRBJ2-1, the full variable domain is GAGVSQTPSNKVTEKGKYVELRCDPISGHTALYWYRQSLGQGPEFLIYFQGTGAADDSGLPNDRFFAVRPEGSVSTLKIQRTERGDSAVYLCASSPGGNEQFFGPGTRLTVL.

The chain carries TRBV13 and TRBJ2-2, with 10 bases lining up with TRBD2. This CDR3 comprises 15 residues. Germline V gene sequence: CDR1 PRHDT, CDR2 FYEKMQ (reference sequence). The ends lost 4 bases at V and 7 bases at J; junction bases unmatched: 6. CDR3 bases: TGTGCCAGCAGCTCTCCGGGGACTAGCGTCGGGGAGCTGTTTTTT. Its translation is CASSSPGTSVGELFF.

The J gene is TRBJ2-1, the V gene TRBV9, with D possibly being TRBD2 (5 bases). Germline V lookup: CDR1 SGDLS, CDR2 YYNGEE. The germline V and J ends were trimmed by 6 bases and 3 bases, with 7 bases remaining between them. CDR3 length: 12 amino acids. The CDR3 spells CASNAGYNEQFF. The CDR3 region has the DNA TGTGCCAGCAACGCGGGCTACAATGAGCAGTTCTTC.

The sample holds one count of this clone. The DNA for the CDR3 is TGTGCCAGCAGCCCCTGGAACAGGGGTGCGCCTCTTAACACTGAAGCTTTCTTT. This encodes CASSPWNRGAPLNTEAFF. The chain joins TRBV5-6 to TRBJ1-1; TRBD1 agrees at 7 bases. The CDR3 has 18 residues. The germline CDR1 and CDR2 sequences are SGHDT and YYEEEE. The V gene end was trimmed by 4 bases and the J gene end by 2 bases; junction bases not matched to a gene: 17.

This clone appeared a few times. The chain links TRBV28 to TRBJ2-7; the match to TRBD2 covers 9 bases. The CDR3 consists of 15 residues. J lost 0 bases, V lost 3 bases, and 3 bases had no gene match. CDR1 and CDR2 from the germline V gene are MDHEN and SYDVKM. The chain's CDR3 is CASSFPSGISYEQYF. CDR3 sequence (DNA): TGTGCCAGCAGTTTCCCTAGCGGGATCTCCTACGAGCAGTACTTC.

The rearrangement joins TRBV9 to TRBJ2-1, with 12 bases lining up with TRBD1. With V trimmed by 4 bases and J by 8 bases, 10 bases remained unmatched. CDR1 and CDR2 (germline): SGDLS, YYNGEE. The CDR3 covers 16 residues. CDR3 in DNA: TGTGCCAGCAGCCCACATCCGGGACAGGGGGCTTATGAGCAGTTCTTC. Translation: CASSPHPGQGAYEQFF.

The CDR3 region has the DNA TGTGCCAGCAGACCCTTGGACGGACGAAATGGCTACACCTTC. Translation gives CASRPLDGRNGYTF. V gene TRBV2 combines with J gene TRBJ1-2; D is uncertain. Trimming removed 6 bases from V and 6 bases from J, with 17 bases in between. In germline, CDR1 is SNHLY, CDR2 FYNNEI. The length of the CDR3 is 14 residues.

This clone has just one count. The chain couples TRBV19 to TRBJ2-7; D unresolved. Deletions cut 1 base from V and 3 bases from J, with 13 bases between. Germline V gene sequence: CDR1 LNHDA, CDR2 SQIVND (reference sequence). The CDR3 sequence is 15 residues long. DNA of the CDR3: TGTGCCAGTAGTATAGCGGCTATCGTGGACTACGAGCAGTACTTC. The encoded protein is CASSIAAIVDYEQYF. Full variable domain (outside the CDR3, taken from reference TRBV19 and TRBJ2-7): DGGITQSPKYLFRKEGQNVTLSCEQNLNHDAMYWYRQDPGQGLRLIYYSQIVNDFQKGDIAEGYSVSREKKESFPLTVTSAQKNPTAFYLCASSIAAIVDYEQYFGPGTRLTVT.

The V call is TRBV14, the J call TRBJ1-2; possible D gene TRBD1, 5 bases. The CDR3 covers 13 residues. The germline V gene has CDR1 SGHDN and CDR2 FVKESK. V shed 4 bases and J shed 3 bases, with 9 bases lying between them. The CDR3 protein is CASSPDIYYGYTF. The CDR3 coding sequence is TGTGCCAGCAGCCCGGACATCTACTATGGCTACACCTTC.

V usage is TRBV19 and J usage is TRBJ1-5; TRBD1 matches 7 bases. The V gene end was trimmed by 10 bases and the J gene end by 0 bases; junction bases not matched to a gene: 9. Germline lookup yields CDR1 LNHDA and CDR2 SQIVND (reference sequence). CDR3 length: 15 residues. Here the CDR3 reads CATSPWDSSNQPQHF. The CDR3 region has the DNA TGTGCCACCTCCCCTTGGGACAGTAGCAATCAGCCCCAGCATTTT.

The rearrangement uses TRBV5-1 and TRBJ2-1; TRBD2 aligns across 13 bases. V lost 2 bases to trimming and J lost 0 bases; unmatched junction nucleotides: 23. Germline-derived CDR1 and CDR2 are SGHRS and YFSETQ. The CDR3 sequence is 24 residues long. The chain's CDR3 is CASSLGLFSPLTSGRTLSYNEQFF. The CDR3 DNA reads as TGCGCCAGCAGCTTAGGACTGTTCTCTCCTCTGACTAGCGGGAGGACCCTCTCCTACAATGAGCAGTTCTTC.

The chain has TRBV28 and TRBJ1-5; weak D call: TRBD1 (6 bases). This CDR3 is built from 18 residues. Per the germline V gene, CDR1 is MDHEN and CDR2 is SYDVKM. Trimming took off 11 bases at V and 3 bases at J, with 29 bases between the two ends. CDR3: CASIRGVGASGANQPQHF. Written as DNA, the CDR3 is TGTGCCTCCATTAGGGGGGTGGGGGCGAGTGGCGCCAATCAGCCCCAGCATTTT.

This sequence joins TRBV11-3 and TRBJ2-7; D is unresolved. This CDR3 has 12 residues. Germline V gene data show CDR1 as SGHNT and CDR2 as YENEEA. The V and J ends lost 3 bases and 3 bases respectively, with 6 bases between them. The CDR3 DNA is TGTGCCAGCAGCTTTGGGGACTACGAGCAGTACTTC. Its protein is CASSFGDYEQYF. Full variable domain (remainder filled in from reference TRBV11-3 and TRBJ2-7): EAGVVQSPRYKIIEKKQPVAFWCNPISGHNTLYWYLQNLGQGPELLIRYENEEAVDDSQLPKDRFSAERLKGVDSTLKIQPAELGDSAVYLCASSFGDYEQYFGPGTRLTVT.

The rearrangement links TRBV7-3 to TRBJ2-7; 16 bases are a match to TRBD2. Germline CDR1 SGHTA, CDR2 FQGTGA. Trimming took 2 bases from V and 2 from J; bases not matched to a gene: 3. The CDR3 is 17 amino acids. DNA for the CDR3: TGTGCCAGCAGCTTACTGGGACTAGCGGGAGGGACCTACGAGCAGTACTTC. Protein product: CASSLLGLAGGTYEQYF.

This chain connects TRBV10-2 to TRBJ2-7, with 8 bases fitting TRBD1. Looked up from germline, CDR1 is WSHSY and CDR2 is SAAADI. V lost 3 bases to trimming and J lost 6 bases; unmatched junction nucleotides: 4. The CDR3 has 13 amino acids. This chain's CDR3 is CASSDPDRVEQYF. DNA for the CDR3: TGCGCCAGCAGTGACCCGGACAGGGTCGAGCAGTACTTC.

This clone was picked up a small number of times. The V call is TRBV9, the J call TRBJ1-3; the D is unclear. The germline V and J ends were trimmed by 0 bases and 0 bases, with 7 bases remaining between them. Germline CDR1 reads SGDLS; CDR2 reads YYNGEE. The CDR3 is made up of 15 amino acids. DNA of the CDR3: TGTGCCAGCAGCGTAGACAGCCACTCTGGAAACACCATATATTTT. Amino acids: CASSVDSHSGNTIYF.

The V and J genes are TRBV6-5 and TRBJ1-5, with D possibly being TRBD1 (5 bases). The CDR3 runs 13 residues. The germline V gene has CDR1 MNHEY and CDR2 SVGAGI. Between the trimmed V and J ends, which lost 6 bases and 4 bases, there was a span of 10 bases. The CDR3: CASRPTGNQPQHF. The CDR3 region has the DNA TGTGCCAGCAGGCCCACAGGAAATCAGCCCCAGCATTTT.

The gene calls are TRBV6-4 and TRBJ1-1; a weak D match, TRBD1 (5 bases). V dropped 6 bases and J dropped 2 bases, with 10 bases sitting between them. The germline V gene encodes CDR1 MRHNA and CDR2 SNTAGT. The CDR3 has 13 residues. The CDR3 DNA is TGTGCCAGCAGCCCGGGACCTAACACTGAAGCTTTCTTT. Translating gives CASSPGPNTEAFF.

This chain joins TRBV27 and TRBJ1-5; the match to TRBD1 covers 8 bases. Germline V gives CDR1 MNHEY, CDR2 SMNVEV (reference sequence). The ends lost 6 bases at V and 7 bases at J; junction bases unmatched: 14. This CDR3 contains 16 residues. CDR3: CASRTLTGGPDQPQHF. CDR3 in DNA: TGTGCCAGCAGAACCTTAACAGGGGGGCCGGACCAGCCCCAGCATTTT.

The chain has TRBV28 and TRBJ2-3; D unclear. The V end was cut by 1 base, the J end by 6 bases, with 8 bases between. Germline CDR1 is MDHEN and CDR2 is SYDVKM. There are 13 residues in the CDR3. The CDR3 DNA follows: TGTGCCAGCAGTTTATTCCAGGTGGATACGCAGTATTTT. Translating it yields CASSLFQVDTQYF.

The chain recombines TRBV28 with TRBJ1-5, with a weak D call TRBD1 (5 bases). The CDR3 is made up of 15 amino acids. Trimming pared 6 bases from V and 2 bases from J, leaving 14 bases between. From germline, CDR1 is MDHEN and CDR2 SYDVKM. The CDR3 DNA follows: TGTGCCAGCAGATTAGGCCCGGGGGGCAATCAGCCCCAGCATTTT. Its protein is CASRLGPGGNQPQHF.

The chain couples TRBV30 to TRBJ1-5; possible D gene TRBD1, 5 bases. V was cut by 4 bases and J by 5 bases, with 18 bases left in between. CDR1 and CDR2 (germline): GTSNPN, SVGIG (reference sequence). The CDR3 covers 15 residues. The CDR3 region has the DNA TGTGCCTGGAATGCAGGAAACCCAGGGTATCAGCCCCAGCATTTT. It yields the protein CAWNAGNPGYQPQHF.

The rearrangement uses TRBV6-2 or TRBV6-3 and TRBJ2-7, with a tentative D call TRBD2 (5 bases). Trimming shortened V by 0 bases and J by 9 bases, and 9 bases separated the two germline ends. Germline CDR1 MNHEY, CDR2 SVGEGT. The CDR3 loop spans 12 amino acids. The CDR3 loop is CASSYSRGPQYF. The CDR3 region has the DNA TGTGCCAGCAGTTACTCGCGAGGGCCGCAGTACTTC.

The CDR3 spells CASSQGAGQGQPQHF. CDR3 in DNA: TGTGCCAGCAGCCAAGGGGCAGGGCAAGGTCAGCCCCAGCATTTT. This sequence joins TRBV3-1 (or the pseudogene TRBV3-2) and TRBJ1-5; possibly TRBD1 for D (5 bases). Trimming took off 1 base at V and 6 bases at J, with 13 bases between the two ends. The germline V gene has CDR1 LGHDT and CDR2 YNNKEL (reference sequence). The CDR3 is 15 amino acids.

CDR3 bases: TGTGCCAGCCGGGGGATGGAGTATGGCTACACCTTC. Translated, it gives CASRGMEYGYTF. This chain links TRBV28 with TRBJ1-2, with D maybe TRBD1 (5 bases). The CDR3 is 12 residues long. The V and J ends lost 8 bases and 5 bases respectively, with 12 bases between them. Germline assignment: CDR1 MDHEN and CDR2 SYDVKM.

This chain connects TRBV5-1 to TRBJ1-2, with D perhaps matching TRBD1 (6 bases). V shed 1 base and J shed 8 bases, with 15 bases lying between them. Per germline, CDR1 SGHRS and CDR2 YFSETQ. The CDR3 sequence is 14 residues long. CDR3 amino acids: CASSLNRAIVGYTF. CDR3 DNA: TGCGCCAGCAGCTTGAACAGGGCTATCGTCGGCTACACCTTC.

CDR3 sequence: CASSYGGPNYGYTF. In DNA, the CDR3 is TGTGCCAGCTCCTATGGCGGACCCAACTATGGCTACACCTTC. The rearrangement uses TRBV6-5 and TRBJ1-2; D unclear. Germline V lookup: CDR1 MNHEY, CDR2 SVGAGI. The germline V and J ends were trimmed by 8 bases and 2 bases, with 15 bases remaining between them. CDR3 length: 14 amino acids.

Comments on this clone: At the DNA level, this CDR3 is encoded by other sequences in the same sample as well. The chain carries TRBV3-1 (or the pseudogene TRBV3-2) and TRBJ2-3; D call uncertain. CDR1 LGHDT and CDR2 YNNKEL come from the germline V gene (reference sequence). V lost 3 bases and J lost 6, with 4 bases in between. This CDR3 contains 11 residues. The DNA of the CDR3 is TGTGCCAGCAGCCATACCGATACGCAGTATTTT. Residues: CASSHTDTQYF.

This chain uses TRBV5-5 with TRBJ2-7, with 14 positions matching TRBD2. This CDR3 spans 17 amino acids. Unmatched junction bases numbered 9, after V lost 4 bases and J lost 3 bases. Germline V gene data show CDR1 as SGHKS and CDR2 as YYEKEE (reference sequence). The DNA for the CDR3 is TGTGCCAGCAGCCCCGGGACTAGCGGGAGCGGATTCTACGAGCAGTACTTC. It specifies CASSPGTSGSGFYEQYF.